This T cell receptor beta chain was obtained from a study of cytomegalovirus exposure and HLA in healthy donors. Whole-study results and caveats: One later analysis, an examination of the roughly 130 validation repertoires, found that first-cohort TCR clusters tended to co-occur in them. Most TCR sequences showed up rarely, but some public TCRs showed up in many donors. Cytomegalovirus association was listed for about 160 TCR beta chains.

CDR1 is LNHDA and CDR2 is SQIVND in the germline V gene (reference sequence). There are 15 residues in the CDR3. Trimming took off 6 bases at V and 0 bases at J, with 12 bases between the two ends. On this clone: Its target is unknown.

TCRdb's table, derived via immunoSEQ multiplex PCR, lists solely in-frame clones and lacks some. The data hold over 150,000 clones, with about 86% observed a single time. Sequencing was carried out using PBMCs. The TCR originated in a woman under 40 in good health and CMV-seronegative. The genes are TRBV19 and TRBJ2-1; D not certain. The CDR3 bases are TGTGCCAGTAGGTCCTCCCGGGCCTCCTACAATGAGCAGTTCTTC. Protein sequence: CASRSSRASYNEQFF.